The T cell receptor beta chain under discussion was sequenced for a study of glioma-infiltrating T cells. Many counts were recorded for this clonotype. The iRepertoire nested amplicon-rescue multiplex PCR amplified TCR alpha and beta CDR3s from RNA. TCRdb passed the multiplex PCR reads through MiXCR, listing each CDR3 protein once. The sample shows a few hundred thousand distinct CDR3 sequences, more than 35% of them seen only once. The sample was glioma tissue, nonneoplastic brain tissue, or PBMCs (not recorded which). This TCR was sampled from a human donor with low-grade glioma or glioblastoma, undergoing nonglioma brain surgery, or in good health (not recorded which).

The CDR3, as DNA: TGCAGTGCTAGAGATTACAGGGATTCAGATACGCAGTATTTT. Translated, it gives CSARDYRDSDTQYF. V usage is TRBV20-1 and J usage is TRBJ2-3, with D perhaps TRBD1 (6 bases). Trimming took off 0 bases at V and 4 bases at J, with 11 bases between the two ends. The germline V gene encodes CDR1 DFQATT and CDR2 SNEGSKA (reference sequence). The CDR3 consists of 14 residues.